This TCR beta chain originates from a study of cytomegalovirus exposure and HLA in healthy donors (dated by TCRdb to the late 2010s). Turning to the overall study: According to an earlier analysis of a few hundred of the donors, some 170 million T cells yielded 90 million to 140 million unique TCR beta sequences and about 300 Gb of sequence data. Along with the roughly 700-subject first cohort, a separate validation cohort of over a hundred different subjects was used. A later genetic analysis took genome-wide SNP genotypes for about three fifths of the 666 donors and used that subset as a discovery cohort. In a later analysis, previously published TCR beta repertoires from 666 donors were re-analyzed and high-resolution HLA genotyping was added so that TCR occurrence patterns could be studied. The study used immunosequencing to profile the T cell repertoires of 666 subjects and linked those repertoires to cytomegalovirus serostatus. The study was designed to test whether signatures of past pathogen exposure could be identified by cataloging public T cell receptors. About 280 gigabases of sequencing data and 70 million to 85 million unique TCR sequences were included in an early release covering roughly 600 HLA-typed donors. Of the roughly 400 genotyped donors, roughly 76% were placed in the genetic ancestry cluster associated with self-reported Caucasian donors. Every repertoire in the discovery cohort had been generated on one and the same sequencing platform. Alongside the repertoire data, information on donor age, sex, ethnicity and CMV serostatus was compiled. Typing coverage differed by locus: A, B, C, DRB1 and DQB1 were typed in about 629-640 donors, DQA1 in 500 to 550, DPA1 in 606, and DPB1 in 472. An earlier analysis of approximately 640 of the donors applied high-throughput TCR beta sequencing to assess whether each TCR beta V gene segment acted as functional or pseudogenic. Rather than drawing on any new phenotypic data, the later analysis identified candidate immune exposures from TCR beta sequences and the way those sequences occurred across donors. Class I and class II HLA loci were covered by the typing at four-digit resolution. Across around 400 genotyped donors of the cohort, an average of about 240,000 unique TCR beta nucleotide sequences per donor were sequenced, and roughly a sixth of those sequences were non-productive. To predict cytomegalovirus infection status, the study combined high-throughput TCR immunosequencing, statistical association of individual TCRs with disease status, and machine learning. Because of strong linkage in the cohort, five DR-DQ haplotypes were treated as single units for association and clustering.

The library was prepared using the immunoSEQ multiplex PCR assay. For the multiplex PCR, a mixture combining 60 forward primers for TCR Vbeta segments and 13 reverse primers for TCR Jbeta segments was used. Amplification of the CDR3 region of rearranged TCR beta genes was performed with a multiplex PCR assay on genomic DNA. The Illumina HiSeq System was used to sequence the amplified TCR beta libraries as 87-base-pair reads. In the original analysis: A later analysis counted tens of millions of unique TCR beta chains across the roughly 700 repertoires, and roughly 11 million of these chains were shared by at least two donors. Raw reads were error-corrected and collapsed into unique sequences by a nearest-neighbor algorithm in which closely related sequences were merged to remove PCR and sequencing errors. CDR3 sequences were aligned to IMGT reference sequences to assign V, D and J gene segments. Each retained sequence needed at least a six-nucleotide match to both a V gene segment and a J gene segment. A rearrangement counted as productive if the CDR3 had no stop codons and remained in frame with V and J, and every other rearrangement counted as non-productive. CDR3 was defined according to IMGT convention as the region running from the second conserved V-encoded cysteine to the conserved J-encoded phenylalanine. In an earlier analysis of roughly 580 of the donors, sequences lacking an unambiguous match to a single V gene segment were excluded. An earlier analysis of approximately 590 of the donors called V segments functional above 56.7% productive rearrangements and segregating when the between-donor standard deviation exceeded 5%. To diagnose cytomegalovirus status from the catalog of TCR beta chain sequences, a statistical classification framework was built. V and J gene assignment, in a later analysis, came from comparing TCR nucleotide sequences with IMGT/GENE-DB human TR gene sequences. A later analysis assigned CDR3 sequences and most-parsimonious VDJ recombination scenarios with the TCRdist pipeline. A later analysis defined each TCR beta chain by its CDR3 amino acid sequence plus V-gene family, and excluded reads lacking a unique V-gene family. As a way to deal with suspected cross-contamination and a sequencing artifact, a later analysis dropped nearly 600 nucleotide sequences that were highly shared and had low generation probability. In a later analysis, a clonal expansion index was calculated for each public chain from normalized within-repertoire ranks of inferred template counts. A later analysis computed generation probabilities with a VDJ recombination model fitted to out-of-frame rearrangements, and checked the results against IGoR. In a later analysis, TCR-TCR, TCR-HLA and TCR-CMV co-occurrence was scored with hypergeometric tests, and a repertoire-size bias correction was applied to TCR pairs. In a later analysis, false discovery rates were estimated by permuting HLA or CMV assignments 20 times. A later analysis grouped co-occurring TCRs with DBSCAN, adding TCRdist sequence similarity when clustering within HLA-allele-positive subsets. Repertoires with fewer than 30,000 or more than 120,000 public chains, plus five repertoires with anomalous nucleotide sharing, were excluded from co-occurrence clustering. TCRdb limited this immuneACCESS table to in-frame rearrangements with V and J called. A share of clones is missing; checked studies link under half to unresolved V genes, and the rest is unexplained. V, J and clone size are those of that table, while D and trimming were read from the DNA. The sample table shows about 170,000 clones, and 55% to 65% are seen once. The ten largest make up over 2.5% of the sample.

On the study overall, not on this receptor specifically: The study gave a list of about 160 TCR beta chains associated with cytomegalovirus. Across donors, most TCR sequences were observed very rarely, whereas some public TCRs were present in many individuals. A further reported finding was that TCR beta sequences accurately predicted the HLA-A and HLA-B alleles for most subjects in the first cohort. In an earlier analysis of about 540 of the donors, most TCR beta V segments were observed in productive rearrangements about 90% or about 30% of the time, broadly matching IMGT annotations. In a later genetic analysis, fewer N-insertions in productive TCRs were reported among donors in an Asian-associated ancestry cluster than the approximately 710-donor mean. Some IMGT-functional V segments, including TRBV6-2 and TRBV6-3, could not be told apart with the 87-base-pair reads, so those segments were excluded. In a later genetic analysis, a missense DCLRE1C variant was associated with V-gene and J-gene trimming of TCR beta chains, and the association was replicated in an independent cohort. Specific HLA alleles were associated with about 17,000 TCR beta sequences at a false discovery rate of 0.05 in a later analysis. Three of the identified cytomegalovirus-associated TCR beta chains were confirmed in vitro to be specific for cytomegalovirus antigens. The sequencing pipeline was judged likely to have produced a cluster of highly shared sequence variants as a technical artifact. The classifier was reported to diagnose cytomegalovirus status with high specificity and sensitivity in both the original cohort and the validation cohort. Presence/absence analyses assumed roughly uniform sequencing depth across donors, an assumption that may not hold. When HLA alleles, especially DR and DQ, strongly co-occurred, TCR associations were difficult to assign to individual alleles. Correlated functional status among segregating V segments might reflect linkage disequilibrium, but an unknown experimental factor could not be ruled out. Most CMV-associated TCR beta chains appeared to be HLA-restricted in a later analysis, and the HLA associations seemed to be driven largely by CMV exposure. For the cohort, immune exposure information was limited to CMV serostatus. This cohort had only TCR beta chains sequenced, and the lack of alpha or paired-chain data limited which features could be detected. The authors suggested that the approach could potentially be extended to other disease states and immunological phenotypes. A later analysis found that HLA-associated TCR beta chains were more clonally expanded and had lower generation probabilities than equally common non-associated chains. Because counts were too low, roughly 17 rarely observed V segments, including chromosome 9 orphons, were left out of the earlier analysis of approximately 580 of the donors. In a later analysis, several top co-occurrence clusters were reported to appear linked to parvovirus B19, influenza, CMV and Epstein-Barr virus. Because HLA typing was unavailable for some donors at each locus, only the typed subset was used in association tests. According to a later analysis, TCR association rates differed among HLA loci, with DRB1 alleles showing the most associated TCRs and HLA-C alleles showing the fewest.

In total, fewer than 750 healthy bone marrow donors made up the cohort. Cohort members were all nominally healthy when sampled, although unrecorded immune exposures were likely present. The donor was CMV seronegative and was included in the group of a few hundred seronegative cohort members. A peripheral blood sample was collected from each donor, and TCR beta sequencing was performed on peripheral blood mononuclear cells. Genomic DNA was extracted from the blood cell samples with the Qiagen DNeasy Blood Extraction Kit. This clone was found once. The antigen it binds to is not known. No much larger clone is present one base from it, and per-base qualities are unavailable. The CDR3 holds 17 amino acids from the cysteine to the phenylalanine. Of the read, only the CDR3 DNA is kept; its 51 bases are in frame from base 1. Trimming at the junction amounts to 5 bases on V and 1 base on J, and the germline ends lie 20 bases apart. The germline V gene provides CDR1 MDHEN and CDR2 SYDVKM.

The chain joins TRBV28 to TRBJ1-1; perhaps TRBD1 is the D gene, with 5 bases matching. The sample taken for sequencing was PBMCs. This receptor was taken from a man in his forties in good health and CMV-seronegative. The CDR3 region reads CASSQLADSYENTEAFF. The DNA sequence reads TGTGCCAGCAGTCAACTCGCAGACAGCTACGAGAACACTGAAGCTTTCTTT.